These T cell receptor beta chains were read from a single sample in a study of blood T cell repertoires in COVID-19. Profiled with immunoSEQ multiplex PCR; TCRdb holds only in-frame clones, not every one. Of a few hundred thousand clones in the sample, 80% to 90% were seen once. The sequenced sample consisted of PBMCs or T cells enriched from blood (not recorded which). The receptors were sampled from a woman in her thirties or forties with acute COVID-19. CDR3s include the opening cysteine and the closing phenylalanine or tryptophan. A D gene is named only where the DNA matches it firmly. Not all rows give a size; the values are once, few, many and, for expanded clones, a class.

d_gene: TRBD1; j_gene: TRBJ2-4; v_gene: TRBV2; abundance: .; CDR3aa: CASSHSGGLKNIQYF; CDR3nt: TGTGCCAGCAGTCATTCAGGGGGTTTGAAGAACATTCAGTACTTC
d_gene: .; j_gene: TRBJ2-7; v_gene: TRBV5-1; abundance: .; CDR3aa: CASSLTSSYEQYF; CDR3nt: TGCGCCAGCAGCTTGACTAGCAGCTACGAGCAGTACTTC
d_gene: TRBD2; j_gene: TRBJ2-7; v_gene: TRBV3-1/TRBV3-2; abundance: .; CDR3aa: CASSPSAGGSIWEQYF; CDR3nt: TGTGCCAGCAGCCCCTCGGCGGGGGGGTCCATTTGGGAGCAGTACTTC
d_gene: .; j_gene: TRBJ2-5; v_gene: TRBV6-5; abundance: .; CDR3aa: CASSYPGQPGETQYF; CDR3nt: TGTGCCAGCAGTTACCCGGGACAACCGGGGGAGACCCAGTACTTC
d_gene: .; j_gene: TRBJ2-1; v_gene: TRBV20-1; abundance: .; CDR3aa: CSASPPRGGYNEQFF; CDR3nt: TGCAGTGCTAGTCCCCCGAGAGGAGGGTACAATGAGCAGTTCTTC
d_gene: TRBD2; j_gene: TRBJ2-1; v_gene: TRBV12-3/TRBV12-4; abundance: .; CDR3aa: CASRTSGIAEQFF; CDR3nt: TGTGCCAGCCGGACTAGCGGGATTGCTGAGCAGTTCTTC
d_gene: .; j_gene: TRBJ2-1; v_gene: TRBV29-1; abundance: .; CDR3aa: CSSRGTNEQFF; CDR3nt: TGCAGCTCCAGGGGGACTAATGAGCAGTTCTTC
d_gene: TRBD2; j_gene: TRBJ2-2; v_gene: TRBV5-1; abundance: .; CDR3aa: CASSLTREGPGELFF; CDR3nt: TGCGCCAGCAGCTTGACGCGGGAGGGCCCCGGGGAGCTGTTTTTT
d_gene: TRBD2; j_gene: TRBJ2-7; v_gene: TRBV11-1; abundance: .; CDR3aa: CASSLSRAGGQGEQYF; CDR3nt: TGTGCCAGCAGCTTATCTCGAGCGGGAGGGCAGGGAGAGCAGTACTTC
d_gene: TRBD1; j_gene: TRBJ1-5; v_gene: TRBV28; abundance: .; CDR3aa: CASSLYQGASNQPQHF; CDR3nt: TGTGCCAGCAGTTTATACCAGGGGGCGAGCAATCAGCCCCAGCATTTT
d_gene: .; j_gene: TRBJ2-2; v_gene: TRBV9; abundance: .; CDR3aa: CASSVVANTGELFF; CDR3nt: TGTGCCAGCAGCGTAGTAGCGAACACCGGGGAGCTGTTTTTT
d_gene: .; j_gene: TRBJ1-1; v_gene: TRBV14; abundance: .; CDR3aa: CASSRRLTEAFF; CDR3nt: TGTGCCAGCAGCCGGAGGCTTACTGAAGCTTTCTTT
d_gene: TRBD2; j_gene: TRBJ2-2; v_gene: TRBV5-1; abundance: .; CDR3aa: CASRPSTWSGGGELFF; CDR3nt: TGCGCCAGCAGGCCGTCAACTTGGAGCGGGGGCGGGGAGCTGTTTTTT
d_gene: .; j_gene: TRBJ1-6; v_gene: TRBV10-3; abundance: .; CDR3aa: CAISGTGSQNSPLHF; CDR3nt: TGTGCCATCAGTGGTACAGGCAGCCAGAATTCACCCCTCCACTTT
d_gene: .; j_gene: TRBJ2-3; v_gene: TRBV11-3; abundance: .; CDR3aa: CASSFPVASTDTQYF; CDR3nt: TGTGCCAGCAGCTTTCCCGTGGCTTCCACAGATACGCAGTATTTT
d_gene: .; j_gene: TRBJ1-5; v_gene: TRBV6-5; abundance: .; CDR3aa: CASRLDSYSNQPQHF; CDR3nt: TGTGCCAGCAGACTCGACAGTTATAGCAATCAGCCCCAGCATTTT
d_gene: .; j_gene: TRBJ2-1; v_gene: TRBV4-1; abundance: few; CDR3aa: CASREGSGDEQFF; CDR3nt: TGCGCCAGCAGGGAAGGGAGTGGGGATGAGCAGTTCTTC
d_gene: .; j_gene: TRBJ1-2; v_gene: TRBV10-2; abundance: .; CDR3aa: CASTPFEGGNYGYTF; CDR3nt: TGCGCCAGCACCCCGTTTGAGGGAGGGAACTATGGCTACACCTTC
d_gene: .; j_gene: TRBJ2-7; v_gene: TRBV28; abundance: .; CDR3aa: CASSFFGRRGYEQYF; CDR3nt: TGTGCCAGCAGTTTTTTTGGGCGTAGGGGTTACGAGCAGTACTTC
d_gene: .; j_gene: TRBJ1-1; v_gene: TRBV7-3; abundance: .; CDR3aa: CASSLTAGMNTEAFF; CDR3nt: TGTGCCAGCAGCTTAACGGCAGGAATGAACACTGAAGCTTTCTTT
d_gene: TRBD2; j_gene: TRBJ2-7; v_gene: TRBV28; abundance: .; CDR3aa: CASSSPFRTSGNEQYF; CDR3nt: TGTGCCAGCAGTTCCCCCTTCCGGACTAGCGGTAACGAGCAGTACTTC
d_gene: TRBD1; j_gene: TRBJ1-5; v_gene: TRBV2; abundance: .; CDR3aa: CASSGQGNQPQHF; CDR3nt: TGTGCCAGCAGTGGACAGGGGAATCAGCCCCAGCATTTT
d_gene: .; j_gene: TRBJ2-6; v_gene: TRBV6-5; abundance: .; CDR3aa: CASSTRVSGANVLTF; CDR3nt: TGTGCCAGCAGTACCAGGGTATCTGGGGCCAACGTCCTGACTTTC
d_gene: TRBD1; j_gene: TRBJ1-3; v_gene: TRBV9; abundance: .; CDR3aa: CASSGTGQLSGNTIYF; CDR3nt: TGTGCCAGCAGCGGGACAGGGCAGCTCTCTGGAAACACCATATATTTT
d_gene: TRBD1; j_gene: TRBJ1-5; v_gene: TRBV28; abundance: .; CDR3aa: CASSPGTGGSNQPQHF; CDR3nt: TGTGCCAGCAGCCCCGGGACAGGGGGCTCCAATCAGCCCCAGCATTTT
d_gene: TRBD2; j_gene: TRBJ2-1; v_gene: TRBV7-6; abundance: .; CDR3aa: CASSPSGSNEQFF; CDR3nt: TGTGCCAGCAGTCCGAGCGGGAGCAATGAGCAGTTCTTC
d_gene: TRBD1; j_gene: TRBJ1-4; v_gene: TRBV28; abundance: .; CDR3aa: CASSSGQGAAKLFF; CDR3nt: TGTGCCAGCAGTTCGGGACAGGGGGCGGCAAAACTGTTTTTT
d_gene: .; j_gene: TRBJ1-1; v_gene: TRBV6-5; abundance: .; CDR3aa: CASSLQGVTEAFF; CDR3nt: TGTGCCAGCAGTTTACAGGGAGTTACTGAAGCTTTCTTT
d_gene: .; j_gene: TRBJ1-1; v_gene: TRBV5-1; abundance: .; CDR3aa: CASSLAGISEAFF; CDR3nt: TGCGCCAGCAGCTTGGCCGGGATATCTGAAGCTTTCTTT
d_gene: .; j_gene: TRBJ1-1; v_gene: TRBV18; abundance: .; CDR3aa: CASSPLEGQGTEAFF; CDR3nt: TGTGCCAGCTCACCGTTGGAGGGTCAGGGAACTGAAGCTTTCTTT
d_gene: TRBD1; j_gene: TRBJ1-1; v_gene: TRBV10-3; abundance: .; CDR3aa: CAISDPGQAVDKAFF; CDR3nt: TGTGCCATCAGTGACCCCGGACAGGCGGTAGATAAAGCTTTCTTT
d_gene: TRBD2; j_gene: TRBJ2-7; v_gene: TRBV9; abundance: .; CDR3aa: CASSVGAGANYEQYF; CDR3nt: TGTGCCAGCAGCGTAGGGGCGGGAGCTAACTACGAGCAGTACTTC
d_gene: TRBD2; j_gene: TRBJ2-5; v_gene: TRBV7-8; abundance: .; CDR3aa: CASQQQFRDYGTEETQYF; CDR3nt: TGTGCCAGTCAGCAGCAGTTTAGGGACTATGGCACAGAAGAGACCCAGTACTTC
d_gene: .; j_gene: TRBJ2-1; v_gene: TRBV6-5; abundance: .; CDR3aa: CASSYAGVEQFF; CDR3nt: TGTGCCAGCAGTTACGCAGGGGTTGAGCAGTTCTTC
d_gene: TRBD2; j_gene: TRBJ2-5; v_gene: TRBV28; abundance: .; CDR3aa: CASSPSPGTSGRAFETQYF; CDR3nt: TGTGCCAGCAGTCCCTCACCCGGGACTAGCGGGAGGGCCTTTGAGACCCAGTACTTC
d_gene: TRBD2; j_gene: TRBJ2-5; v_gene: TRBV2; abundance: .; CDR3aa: CASGGLAGGTQYF; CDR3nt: TGTGCCAGCGGGGGACTAGCGGGAGGGACCCAGTACTTC
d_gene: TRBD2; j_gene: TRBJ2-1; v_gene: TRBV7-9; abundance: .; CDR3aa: CASSLTSGRVYEQFF; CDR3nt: TGTGCCAGCAGCCTGACTAGCGGGAGGGTATATGAGCAGTTCTTC
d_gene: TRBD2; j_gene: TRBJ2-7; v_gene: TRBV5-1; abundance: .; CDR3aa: CASSLEIAGSYEQYF; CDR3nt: TGCGCCAGCAGCTTGGAGATAGCGGGCTCCTACGAGCAGTACTTC
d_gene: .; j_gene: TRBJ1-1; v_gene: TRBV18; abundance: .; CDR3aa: CASSPRGGAPEAFF; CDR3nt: TGTGCCAGCTCACCAAGGGGGGGGGCGCCTGAAGCTTTCTTT
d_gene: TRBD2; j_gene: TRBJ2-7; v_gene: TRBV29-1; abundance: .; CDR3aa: CSVGPGLGGVEQYF; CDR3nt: TGCAGCGTGGGGCCGGGACTAGGAGGAGTAGAGCAGTACTTC
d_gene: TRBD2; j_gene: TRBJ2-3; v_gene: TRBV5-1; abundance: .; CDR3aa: CASSLNAGERTDTQYF; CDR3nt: TGCGCCAGCAGCTTAAATGCGGGGGAGCGCACAGATACGCAGTATTTT
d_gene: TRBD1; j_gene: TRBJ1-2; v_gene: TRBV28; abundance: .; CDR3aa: CASSPTGESVGYTF; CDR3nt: TGTGCCAGCAGCCCGACAGGGGAATCGGTAGGCTACACCTTC
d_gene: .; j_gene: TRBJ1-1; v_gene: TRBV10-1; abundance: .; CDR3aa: CASSESPWEGRTEAFF; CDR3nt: TGCGCCAGCAGTGAGTCCCCCTGGGAGGGTCGGACTGAAGCTTTCTTT
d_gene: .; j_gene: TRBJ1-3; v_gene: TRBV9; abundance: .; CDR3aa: CASSVFAASGNTIYF; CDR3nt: TGTGCCAGCAGCGTATTCGCGGCCTCTGGAAACACCATATATTTT
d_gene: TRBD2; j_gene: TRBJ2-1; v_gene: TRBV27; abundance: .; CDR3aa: CASWYQLPHLAGVVNEQFF; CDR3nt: TGTGCCAGCTGGTACCAGCTGCCGCATCTCGCGGGAGTGGTGAATGAGCAGTTCTTC
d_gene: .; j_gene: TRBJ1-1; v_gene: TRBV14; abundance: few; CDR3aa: CASSRLRSGTEAFF; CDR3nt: TGTGCCAGCAGTCGACTCAGATCGGGAACTGAAGCTTTCTTT